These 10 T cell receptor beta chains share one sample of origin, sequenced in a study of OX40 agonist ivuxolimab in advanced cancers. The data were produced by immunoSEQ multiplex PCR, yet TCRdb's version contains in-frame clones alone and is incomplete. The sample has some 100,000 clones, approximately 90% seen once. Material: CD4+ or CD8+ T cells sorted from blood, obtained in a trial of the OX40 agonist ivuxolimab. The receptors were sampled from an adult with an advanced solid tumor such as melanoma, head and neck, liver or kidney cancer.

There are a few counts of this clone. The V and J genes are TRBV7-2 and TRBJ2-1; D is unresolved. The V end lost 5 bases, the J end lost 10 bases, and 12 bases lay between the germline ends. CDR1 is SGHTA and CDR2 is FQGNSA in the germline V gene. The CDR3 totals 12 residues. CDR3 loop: CASSVRVGEQFF. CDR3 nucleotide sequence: TGTGCCAGCAGCGTACGGGTGGGCGAGCAGTTCTTC.

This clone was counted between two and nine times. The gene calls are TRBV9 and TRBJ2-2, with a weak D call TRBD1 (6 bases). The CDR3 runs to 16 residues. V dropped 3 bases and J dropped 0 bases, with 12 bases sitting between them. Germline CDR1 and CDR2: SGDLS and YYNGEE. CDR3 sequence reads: CASSASGHTNTGELFF. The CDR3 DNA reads TGTGCCAGCAGCGCCTCGGGACACACGAACACCGGGGAGCTGTTTTTT.

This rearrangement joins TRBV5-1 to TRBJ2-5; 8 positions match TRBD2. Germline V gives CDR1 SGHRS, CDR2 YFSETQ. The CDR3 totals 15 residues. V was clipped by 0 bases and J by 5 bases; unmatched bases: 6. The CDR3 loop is CASSLGWVAGETQYF. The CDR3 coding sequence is TGCGCCAGCAGCTTGGGTTGGGTAGCGGGGGAGACCCAGTACTTC.

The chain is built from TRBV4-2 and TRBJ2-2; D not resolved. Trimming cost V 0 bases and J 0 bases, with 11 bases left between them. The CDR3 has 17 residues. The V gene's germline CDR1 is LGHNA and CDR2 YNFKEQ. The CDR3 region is CASSQEQRNTNTGELFF. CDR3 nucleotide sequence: TGTGCCAGCAGCCAAGAACAGCGTAATACGAACACCGGGGAGCTGTTTTTT.

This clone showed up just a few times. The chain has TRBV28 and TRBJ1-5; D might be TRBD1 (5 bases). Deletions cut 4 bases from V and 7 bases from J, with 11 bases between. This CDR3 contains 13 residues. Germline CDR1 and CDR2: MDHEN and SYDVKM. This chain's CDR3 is CASSWGGNQPQHF. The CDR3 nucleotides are TGTGCCAGCAGTTGGGGGGGGAACCAGCCCCAGCATTTT.

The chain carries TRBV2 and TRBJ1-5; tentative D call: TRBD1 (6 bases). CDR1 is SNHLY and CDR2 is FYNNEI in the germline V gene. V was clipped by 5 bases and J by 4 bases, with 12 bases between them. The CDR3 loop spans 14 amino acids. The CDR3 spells CASSPDRMNQPQHF. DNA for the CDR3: TGTGCCAGCAGTCCTGACAGGATGAATCAGCCCCAGCATTTT.

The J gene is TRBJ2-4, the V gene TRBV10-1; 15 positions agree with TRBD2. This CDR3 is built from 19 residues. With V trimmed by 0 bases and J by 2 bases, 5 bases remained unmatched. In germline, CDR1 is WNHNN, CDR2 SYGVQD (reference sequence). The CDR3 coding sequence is TGCGCCAGCAGTGAGTCGGAAGGACTAGCGGGAGGGTCCAAAAACATTCAGTACTTC. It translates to CASSESEGLAGGSKNIQYF.

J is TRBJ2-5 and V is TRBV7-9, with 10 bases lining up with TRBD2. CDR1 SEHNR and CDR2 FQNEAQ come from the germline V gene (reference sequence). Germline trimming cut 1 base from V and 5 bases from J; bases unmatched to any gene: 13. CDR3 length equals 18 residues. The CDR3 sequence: CASSLGFSGRSKGETQYF. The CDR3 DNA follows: TGTGCCAGCAGCTTAGGTTTTAGCGGGAGGTCAAAGGGCGAGACCCAGTACTTC.

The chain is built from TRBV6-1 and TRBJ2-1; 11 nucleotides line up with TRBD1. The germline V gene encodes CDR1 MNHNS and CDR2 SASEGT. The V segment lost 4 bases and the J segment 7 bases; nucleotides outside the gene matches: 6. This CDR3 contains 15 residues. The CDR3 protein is CASSGGTGGKNEQFF. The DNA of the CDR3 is TGTGCCAGCAGTGGCGGGACAGGGGGTAAAAATGAGCAGTTCTTC.

CDR3 bases: TGTGCCAGCAGATACCTAGCGGGAGTGGGGAATGAGCAGTTCTTC. Translation: CASRYLAGVGNEQFF. This chain uses TRBV2 with TRBJ2-1; 10 positions agree with TRBD2. The CDR3 consists of 15 residues. Losses at the gene ends were 6 bases for V and 7 bases for J; bases not matched to a gene: 9. Germline V lookup: CDR1 SNHLY, CDR2 FYNNEI.